This T cell receptor beta chain is from a study of blood T cell repertoires in COVID-19. In the original analysis: Cell counts per sample came from amplifying reference gene primers. TCRdb's table, derived via immunoSEQ multiplex PCR, lists solely in-frame clones and lacks some. That table is the source of V, J and clone size, and D and trimming were worked out from the DNA. The sample gives around 200,000 clones, approximately 88% of which show up once; around 7% is in the top ten. There are 13 residues in the CDR3. The V segment lost 4 bases and the J segment 8 bases; nucleotides outside the gene matches: 4. The germline gives CDR1 LGHDT, CDR2 YNNKEL (reference sequence). Seattle participants joined during active infection and were tracked over time.

Source material: peripheral blood. The clonotype was recovered from a woman in her thirties or forties with COVID-19, enrolled during active disease. This chain connects TRBV3-1 (or the pseudogene TRBV3-2) to TRBJ1-4, with 7 bases identical to TRBD1. The CDR3 is CASSRQGGEKLFF. CDR3 nucleotides: TGTGCCAGCAGCCGTCAGGGGGGAGAAAAACTGTTTTTT.